What follows are 3 T cell receptor beta chains derived from one specimen sequenced in a study of CD8+ T cells in alopecia areata. RNA was isolated and reverse transcribed to cDNA, the sequencing template. Using immunoSEQ multiplex PCR, the repertoire was profiled, and TCRdb retains in-frame clones only, with some absent. The table includes about 180,000 clones, about 55% detected once. Treatment reported: oral pan-JAK inhibitor, 5-10 mg twice daily. The material was CD8+ T cells sorted from blood, obtained at week 24, from a patient treated with tofacitinib. Receptors originate from a human donor with alopecia areata.

The chain carries TRBV4-3 and TRBJ1-4, with D possibly being TRBD1 (5 bases). This CDR3 region has 15 residues. Per germline, CDR1 LGHNA and CDR2 YSLEER. Trimming shortened V by 4 bases and J by 0 bases, and 9 bases separated the two germline ends. The CDR3 bases are TGCGCCAGCAGCCGGGACTCTGCAACTAATGAAAAACTGTTTTTT. Translation: CASSRDSATNEKLFF.

The CDR3 coding sequence is TGCAGCGGCGAGACAGGGGATGATGGCTACACCTTC. This sequence encodes CSGETGDDGYTF. The chain uses TRBV29-1 and TRBJ1-2, with 8 bases that match TRBD1. CDR3 size: 12 residues. Germline lookup yields CDR1 SQVTM and CDR2 ANQGSEA. Unmatched junction bases numbered 7, after V lost 7 bases and J lost 6 bases.

This clone was seen more than once but under ten times. The chain uses TRBV29-1 and TRBJ1-1; 10 nucleotides align to TRBD1. The CDR3 is 14 residues long. Trimming at V came to 3 bases and at J to 4 bases, leaving 5 bases not matched to a gene. CDR1 SQVTM and CDR2 ANQGSEA come from the germline V gene. CDR3 sequence (DNA): TGCAGCGTTGAGGACAGGGGGTTGGGCACTGAAGCTTTCTTT. As protein: CSVEDRGLGTEAFF.